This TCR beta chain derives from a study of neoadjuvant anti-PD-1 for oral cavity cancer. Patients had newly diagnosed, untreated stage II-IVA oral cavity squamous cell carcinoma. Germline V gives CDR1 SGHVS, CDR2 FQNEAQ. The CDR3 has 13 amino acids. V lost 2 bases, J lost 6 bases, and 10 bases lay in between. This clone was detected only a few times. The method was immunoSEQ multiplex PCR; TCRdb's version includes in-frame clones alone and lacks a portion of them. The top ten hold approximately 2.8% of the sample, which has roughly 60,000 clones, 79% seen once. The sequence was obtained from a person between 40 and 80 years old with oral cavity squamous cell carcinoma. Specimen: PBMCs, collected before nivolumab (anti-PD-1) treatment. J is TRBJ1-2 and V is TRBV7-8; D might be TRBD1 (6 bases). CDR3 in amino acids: CASSLRQGHGYTF. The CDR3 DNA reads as TGTGCCAGCAGCTTAAGGCAGGGGCATGGCTACACCTTC.